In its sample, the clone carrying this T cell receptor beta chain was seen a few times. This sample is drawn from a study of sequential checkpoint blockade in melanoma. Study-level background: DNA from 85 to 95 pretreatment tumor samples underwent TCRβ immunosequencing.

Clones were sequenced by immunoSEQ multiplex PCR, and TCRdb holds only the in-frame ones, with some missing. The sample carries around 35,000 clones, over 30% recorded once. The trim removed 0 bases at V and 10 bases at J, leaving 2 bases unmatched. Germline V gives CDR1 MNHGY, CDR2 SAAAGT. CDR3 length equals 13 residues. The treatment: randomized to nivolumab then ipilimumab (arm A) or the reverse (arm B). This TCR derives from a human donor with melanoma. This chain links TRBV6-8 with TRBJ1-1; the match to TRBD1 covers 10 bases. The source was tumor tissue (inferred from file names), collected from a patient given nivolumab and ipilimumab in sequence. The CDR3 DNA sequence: TGTGCCAGCAGTTACTCGCGACAGGGGGCAGCTTTCTTT. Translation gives CASSYSRQGAAFF.